This T cell receptor (beta chain) was retrieved from a study of T cells in Graves' hyperthyroidism and ophthalmopathy. Study-level findings and limits: Blood shared most expanded thyroid clonotypes above 0.001.

Using RNA transcripts as the source, TCR beta CDR3 regions were amplified. The HTBI primer set was used in a first-round RT-PCR of the TCR CDR3. MiXCR, run by TCRdb on the multiplex PCR reads, gives a single entry per CDR3 protein. The repertoire holds approximately 300,000 distinct CDR3 sequences, 15% to 20% seen once, with approximately 60% in the top ten. CDR3 length: 15 residues. CDR1 is KGHDR and CDR2 is SFDVKD in the germline V gene. Trimming removed 4 bases at V and 3 bases at J, with 14 bases between. This clonotype was picked up a small number of times. The antigen remains unidentified. The PBMCs were taken from over 9.5 ml of fresh peripheral blood.

The TCR originated in a woman aged 60-75 years with Graves' ophthalmopathy. Sequencing was done on a sample of blood. The chain recombines TRBV24-1 with TRBJ1-1; D ambiguous. DNA for the CDR3: TGTGCCACCAGTGAGTCGACACGCAAGTACACTGAAGCTTTCTTT. Translating it yields CATSESTRKYTEAFF.